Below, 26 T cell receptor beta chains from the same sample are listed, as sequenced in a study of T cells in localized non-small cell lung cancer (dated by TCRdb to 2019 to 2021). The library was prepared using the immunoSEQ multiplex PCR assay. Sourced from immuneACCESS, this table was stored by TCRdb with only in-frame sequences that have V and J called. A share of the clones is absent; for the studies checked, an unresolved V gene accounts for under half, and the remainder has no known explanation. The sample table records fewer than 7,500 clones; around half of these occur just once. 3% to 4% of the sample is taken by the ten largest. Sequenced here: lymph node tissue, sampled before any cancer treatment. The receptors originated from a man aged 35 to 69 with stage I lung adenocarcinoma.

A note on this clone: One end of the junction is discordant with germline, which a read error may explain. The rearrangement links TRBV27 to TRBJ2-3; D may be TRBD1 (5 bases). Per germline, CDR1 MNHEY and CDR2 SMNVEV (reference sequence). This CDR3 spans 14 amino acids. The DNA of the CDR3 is TGTGCCACCAGTGATTTTCAGGGCGCAGATACGCAGTATTTT. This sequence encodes CATSDFQGADTQYF.

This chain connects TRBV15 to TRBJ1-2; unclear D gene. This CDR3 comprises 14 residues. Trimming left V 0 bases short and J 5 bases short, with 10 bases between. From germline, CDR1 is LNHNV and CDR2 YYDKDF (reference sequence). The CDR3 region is CATSRDSGRYGYTF. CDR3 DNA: TGTGCCACCAGCAGAGACTCCGGCCGTTATGGCTACACCTTC.

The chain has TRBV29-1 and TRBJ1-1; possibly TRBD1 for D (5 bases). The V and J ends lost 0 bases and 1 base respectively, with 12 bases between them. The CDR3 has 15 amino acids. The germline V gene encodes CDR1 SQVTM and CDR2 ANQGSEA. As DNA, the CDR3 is TGCAGCGTTGAAGATCAGCGGGGGACGAACACTGAAGCTTTCTTT. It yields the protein CSVEDQRGTNTEAFF.

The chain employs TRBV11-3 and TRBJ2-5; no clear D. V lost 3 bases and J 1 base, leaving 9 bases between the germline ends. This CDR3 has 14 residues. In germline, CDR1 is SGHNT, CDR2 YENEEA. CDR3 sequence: CASSFGWPQETQYF. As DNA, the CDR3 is TGTGCCAGCAGCTTTGGCTGGCCCCAAGAGACCCAGTACTTC.

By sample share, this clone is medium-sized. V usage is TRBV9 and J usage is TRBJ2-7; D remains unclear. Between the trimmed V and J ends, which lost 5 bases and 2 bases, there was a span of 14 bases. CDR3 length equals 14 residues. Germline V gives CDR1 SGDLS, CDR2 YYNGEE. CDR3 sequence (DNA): TGTGCCAGCAGTGAAGGCGCGGTCCCCTACGAGCAGTACTTC. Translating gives CASSEGAVPYEQYF. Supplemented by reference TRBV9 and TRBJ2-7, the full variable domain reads DSGVTQTPKHLITATGQRVTLRCSPRSGDLSVYWYQQSLDQGLQFLIQYYNGEERAKGNILERFSAQQFPDLHSELNLSSLELGDSALYFCASSEGAVPYEQYFGPGTRLTVT.

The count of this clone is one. The CDR3 bases are TGTGCCAGTAGTAGTGCAGAGTACACTGAAGCTTTCTTT. This translates into CASSSAEYTEAFF. J is TRBJ1-1 and V is TRBV19, with D uncertain. This CDR3 comprises 13 residues. The germline V and J ends were trimmed by 4 bases and 3 bases, with 9 bases remaining between them. From germline, CDR1 is LNHDA and CDR2 SQIVND (reference sequence).

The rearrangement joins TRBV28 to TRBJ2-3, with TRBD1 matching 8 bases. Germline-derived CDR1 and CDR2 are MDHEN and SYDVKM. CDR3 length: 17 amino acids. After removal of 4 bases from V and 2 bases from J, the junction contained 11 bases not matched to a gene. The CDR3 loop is CASSSMDRVSYTDTQYF. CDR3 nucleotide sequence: TGTGCCAGCAGTTCCATGGACAGGGTATCCTACACAGATACGCAGTATTTT.

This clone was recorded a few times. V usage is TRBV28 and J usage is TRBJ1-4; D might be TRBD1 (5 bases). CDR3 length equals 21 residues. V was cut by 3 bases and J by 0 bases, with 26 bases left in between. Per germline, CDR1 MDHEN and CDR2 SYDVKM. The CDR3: CASSFGWGTSLRIATNEKLFF. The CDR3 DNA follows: TGTGCCAGCAGTTTTGGGTGGGGCACCTCCCTCCGAATAGCAACTAATGAAAAACTGTTTTTT. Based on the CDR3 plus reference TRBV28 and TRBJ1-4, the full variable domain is DVKVTQSSRYLVKRTGEKVFLECVQDMDHENMFWYRQDPGLGLRLIYFSYDVKMKEKGDIPEGYSVSREKKERFSLILESASTNQTSMYLCASSFGWGTSLRIATNEKLFFGSGTQLSVL.

The CDR3 protein is CASSSGQGDEQYF. DNA for the CDR3: TGTGCCAGCAGTTCGGGACAGGGGGACGAGCAGTACTTC. This chain connects TRBV28 to TRBJ2-7; 11 positions match TRBD1. CDR3 length equals 13 residues. Germline CDR1 is MDHEN and CDR2 is SYDVKM. V lost 4 bases, J lost 5 bases, and 1 base stayed unmatched.

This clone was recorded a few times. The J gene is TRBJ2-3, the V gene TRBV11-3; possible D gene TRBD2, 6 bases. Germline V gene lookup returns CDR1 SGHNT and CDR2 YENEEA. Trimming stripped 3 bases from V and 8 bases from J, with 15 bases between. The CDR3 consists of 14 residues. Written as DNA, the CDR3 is TGTGCCAGCAGCTTGGACCGACTAGACGGTACGCAGTATTTT. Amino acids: CASSLDRLDGTQYF.

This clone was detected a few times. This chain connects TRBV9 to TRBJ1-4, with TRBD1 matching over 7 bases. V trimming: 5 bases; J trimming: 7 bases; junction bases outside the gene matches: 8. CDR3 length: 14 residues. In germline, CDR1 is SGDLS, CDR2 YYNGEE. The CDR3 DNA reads TGTGCCAGCAGAGACAGGGTTGGTAGTGAAAAACTGTTTTTT. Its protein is CASRDRVGSEKLFF.

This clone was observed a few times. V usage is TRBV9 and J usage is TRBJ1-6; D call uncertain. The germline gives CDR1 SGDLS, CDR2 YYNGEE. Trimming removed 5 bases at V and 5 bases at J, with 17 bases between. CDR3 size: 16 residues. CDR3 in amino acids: CASRNFIGADNSPLHF. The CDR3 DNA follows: TGTGCCAGCAGGAATTTTATCGGAGCGGATAATTCACCCCTCCACTTT.

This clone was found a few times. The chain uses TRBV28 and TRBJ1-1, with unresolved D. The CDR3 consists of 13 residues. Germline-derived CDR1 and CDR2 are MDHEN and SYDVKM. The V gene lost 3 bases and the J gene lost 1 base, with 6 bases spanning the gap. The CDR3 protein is CASSFRRNTEAFF. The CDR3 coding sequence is TGTGCCAGCAGTTTCCGGAGGAACACTGAAGCTTTCTTT.

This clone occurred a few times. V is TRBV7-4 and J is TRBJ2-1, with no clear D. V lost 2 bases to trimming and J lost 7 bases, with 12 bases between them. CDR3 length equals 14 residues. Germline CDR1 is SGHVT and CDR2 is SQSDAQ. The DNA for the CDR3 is TGTGCCAGCAGCTTATTGTCATCAGAGAATGAGCAGTTCTTC. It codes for CASSLLSSENEQFF. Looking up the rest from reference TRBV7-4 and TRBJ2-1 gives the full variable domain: GAGVSQSPRYKVAKRGRDVALRCDSISGHVTLYWYRQTLGQGSEVLTYSQSDAQRDKSGRPSGRFSAERPERSVSTLKIQRTEQGDSAVYLCASSLLSSENEQFFGPGTRLTVL.

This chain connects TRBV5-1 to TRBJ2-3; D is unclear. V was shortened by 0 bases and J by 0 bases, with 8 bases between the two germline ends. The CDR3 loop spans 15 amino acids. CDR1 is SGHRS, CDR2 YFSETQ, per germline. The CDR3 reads CASSLDTPSTDTQYF. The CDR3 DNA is TGCGCCAGCAGCTTGGACACCCCTAGCACAGATACGCAGTATTTT.

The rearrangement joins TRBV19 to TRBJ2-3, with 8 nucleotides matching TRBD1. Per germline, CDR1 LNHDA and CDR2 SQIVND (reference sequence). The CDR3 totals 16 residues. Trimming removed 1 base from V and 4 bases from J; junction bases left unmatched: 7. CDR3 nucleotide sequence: TGTGCCAGTAGTATAGGAACAGGGGGTCGCGCAGATACGCAGTATTTT. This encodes CASSIGTGGRADTQYF. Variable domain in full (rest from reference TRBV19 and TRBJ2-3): DGGITQSPKYLFRKEGQNVTLSCEQNLNHDAMYWYRQDPGQGLRLIYYSQIVNDFQKGDIAEGYSVSREKKESFPLTVTSAQKNPTAFYLCASSIGTGGRADTQYFGPGTRLTVL.

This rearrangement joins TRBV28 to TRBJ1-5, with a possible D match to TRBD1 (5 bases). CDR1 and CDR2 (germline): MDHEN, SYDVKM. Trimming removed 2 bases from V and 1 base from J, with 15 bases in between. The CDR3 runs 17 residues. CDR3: CASSLPPRVRSNQPQHF. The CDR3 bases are TGTGCCAGCAGTTTACCTCCCAGGGTAAGAAGCAATCAGCCCCAGCATTTT.

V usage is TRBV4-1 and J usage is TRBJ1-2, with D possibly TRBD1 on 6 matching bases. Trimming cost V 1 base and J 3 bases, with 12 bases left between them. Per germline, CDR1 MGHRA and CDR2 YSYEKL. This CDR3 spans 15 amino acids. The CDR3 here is CASSQAAGEHYGYTF. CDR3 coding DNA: TGCGCCAGCAGCCAAGCGGCAGGGGAACACTATGGCTACACCTTC.

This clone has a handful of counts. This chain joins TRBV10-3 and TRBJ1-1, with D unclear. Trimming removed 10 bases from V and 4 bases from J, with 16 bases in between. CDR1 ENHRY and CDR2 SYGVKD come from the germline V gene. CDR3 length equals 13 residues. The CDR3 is CASRRSTRTEAFF. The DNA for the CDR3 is TGTGCCAGCCGACGGAGTACCCGCACTGAAGCTTTCTTT.

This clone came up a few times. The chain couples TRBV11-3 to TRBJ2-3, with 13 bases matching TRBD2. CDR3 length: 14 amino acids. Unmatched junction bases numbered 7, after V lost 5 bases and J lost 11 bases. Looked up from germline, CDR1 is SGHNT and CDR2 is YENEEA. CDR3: CASSPGTSGDLQYF. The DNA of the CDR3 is TGTGCCAGCAGCCCTGGGACTAGCGGGGATTTGCAGTATTTT. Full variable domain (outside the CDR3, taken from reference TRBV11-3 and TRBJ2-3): EAGVVQSPRYKIIEKKQPVAFWCNPISGHNTLYWYLQNLGQGPELLIRYENEEAVDDSQLPKDRFSAERLKGVDSTLKIQPAELGDSAVYLCASSPGTSGDLQYFGPGTRLTVL.

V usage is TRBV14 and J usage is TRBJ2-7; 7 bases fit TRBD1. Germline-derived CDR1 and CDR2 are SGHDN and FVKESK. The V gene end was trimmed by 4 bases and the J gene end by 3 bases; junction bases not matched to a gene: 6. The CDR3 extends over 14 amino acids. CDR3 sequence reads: CASSRPDRFYEQYF. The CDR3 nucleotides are TGTGCCAGCAGCCGGCCGGACAGGTTCTACGAGCAGTACTTC.

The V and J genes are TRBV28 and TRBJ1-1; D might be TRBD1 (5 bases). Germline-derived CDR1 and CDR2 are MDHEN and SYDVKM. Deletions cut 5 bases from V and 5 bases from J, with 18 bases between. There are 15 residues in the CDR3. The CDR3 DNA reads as TGTGCCAGCAGTCCCTGGGAGGGGAGGGGAACTGAAGCTTTCTTT. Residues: CASSPWEGRGTEAFF.

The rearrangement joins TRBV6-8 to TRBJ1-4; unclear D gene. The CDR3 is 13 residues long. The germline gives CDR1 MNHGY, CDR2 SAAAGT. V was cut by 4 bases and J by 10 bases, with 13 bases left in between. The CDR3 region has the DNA TGTGCCAGCAGTTGGGAGGAGAAAGGAAAACTGTTTTTT. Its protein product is CASSWEEKGKLFF.

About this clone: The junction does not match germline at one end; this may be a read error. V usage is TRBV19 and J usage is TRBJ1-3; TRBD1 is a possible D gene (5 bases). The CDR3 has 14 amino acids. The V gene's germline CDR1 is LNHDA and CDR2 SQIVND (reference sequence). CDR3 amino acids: CASSFTGSGNIIYF. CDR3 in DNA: TGTGCCAGTAGTTTCACAGGTTCTGGAAACATCATATATTTT.

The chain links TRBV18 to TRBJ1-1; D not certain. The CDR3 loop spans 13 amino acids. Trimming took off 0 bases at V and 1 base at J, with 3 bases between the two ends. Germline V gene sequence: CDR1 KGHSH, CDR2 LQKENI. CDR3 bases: TGTGCCAGCTCACCACCGGAGAACACTGAAGCTTTCTTT. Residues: CASSPPENTEAFF.

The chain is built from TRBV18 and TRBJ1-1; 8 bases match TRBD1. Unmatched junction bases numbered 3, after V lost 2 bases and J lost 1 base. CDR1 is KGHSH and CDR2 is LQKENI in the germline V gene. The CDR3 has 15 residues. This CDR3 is CASSPVTGGNTEAFF. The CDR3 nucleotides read TGTGCCAGCTCACCAGTTACAGGGGGGAACACTGAAGCTTTCTTT.